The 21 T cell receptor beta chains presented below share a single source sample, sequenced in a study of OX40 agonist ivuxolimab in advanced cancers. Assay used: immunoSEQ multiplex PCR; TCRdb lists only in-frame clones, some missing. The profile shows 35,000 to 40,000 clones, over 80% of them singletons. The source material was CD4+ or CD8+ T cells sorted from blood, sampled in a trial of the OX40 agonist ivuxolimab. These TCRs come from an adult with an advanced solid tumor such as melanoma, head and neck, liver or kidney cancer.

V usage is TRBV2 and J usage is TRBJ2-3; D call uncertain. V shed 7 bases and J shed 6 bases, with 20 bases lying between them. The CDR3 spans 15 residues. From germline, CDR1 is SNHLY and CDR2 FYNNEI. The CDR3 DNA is TGTGCCAGCACTGGCTTAGAACCGTCAGGTGATACGCAGTATTTT. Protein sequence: CASTGLEPSGDTQYF.

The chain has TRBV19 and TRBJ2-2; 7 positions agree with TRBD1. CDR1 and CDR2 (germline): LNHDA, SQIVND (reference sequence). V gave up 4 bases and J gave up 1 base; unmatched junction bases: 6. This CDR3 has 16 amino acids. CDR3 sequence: CASSRGRQGNTGELFF. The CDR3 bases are TGTGCCAGTAGTAGGGGGAGACAGGGGAACACCGGGGAGCTGTTTTTT.

The CDR3 bases are TGTGCCACCAGCAGACAGGGGACCTACACTGAAGCTTTCTTT. Translating gives CATSRQGTYTEAFF. The chain recombines TRBV15 with TRBJ1-1; perhaps TRBD1 as D (6 bases). The CDR3 is 14 residues long. V lost 2 bases and J 3 bases, leaving 10 bases between the germline ends. Germline V lookup: CDR1 LNHNV, CDR2 YYDKDF (reference sequence).

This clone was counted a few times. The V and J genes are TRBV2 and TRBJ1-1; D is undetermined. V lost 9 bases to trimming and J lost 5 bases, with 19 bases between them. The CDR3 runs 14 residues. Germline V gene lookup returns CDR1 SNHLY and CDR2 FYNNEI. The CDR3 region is CASLRSIMGTEAFF. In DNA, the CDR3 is TGTGCCAGTCTAAGGAGCATAATGGGTACTGAAGCTTTCTTT.

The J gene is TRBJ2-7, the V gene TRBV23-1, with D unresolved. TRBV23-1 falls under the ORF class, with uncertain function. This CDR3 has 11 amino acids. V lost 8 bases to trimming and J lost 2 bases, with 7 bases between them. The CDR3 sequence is CASQAAYEQYF. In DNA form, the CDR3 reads TGCGCCAGCCAGGCTGCCTACGAGCAGTACTTC.

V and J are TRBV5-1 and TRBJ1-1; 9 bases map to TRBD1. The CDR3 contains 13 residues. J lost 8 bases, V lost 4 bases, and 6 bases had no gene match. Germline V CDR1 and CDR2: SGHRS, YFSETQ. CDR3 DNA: TGCGCCAGCAGCGTGACAGGGGGTCTGGAAGCTTTCTTT. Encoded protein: CASSVTGGLEAFF. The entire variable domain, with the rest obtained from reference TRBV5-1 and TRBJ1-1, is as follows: KAGVTQTPRYLIKTRGQQVTLSCSPISGHRSVSWYQQTPGQGLQFLFEYFSETQRNKGNFPGRFSGRQFSNSRSEMNVSTLELGDSALYLCASSVTGGLEAFFGQGTRLTVV.

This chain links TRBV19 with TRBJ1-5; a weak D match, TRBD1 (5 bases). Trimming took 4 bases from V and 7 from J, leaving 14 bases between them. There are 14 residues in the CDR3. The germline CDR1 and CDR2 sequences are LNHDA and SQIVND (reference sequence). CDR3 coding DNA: TGTGCCAGTAGTAGAACGGTGGGGGGACAGCCCCAGCATTTT. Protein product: CASSRTVGGQPQHF. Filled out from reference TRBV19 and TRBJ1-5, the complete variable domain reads DGGITQSPKYLFRKEGQNVTLSCEQNLNHDAMYWYRQDPGQGLRLIYYSQIVNDFQKGDIAEGYSVSREKKESFPLTVTSAQKNPTAFYLCASSRTVGGQPQHFGDGTRLSIL.

As DNA, the CDR3 is TGTGCCAGTAGTCCCCGGGGCCCTCACAATGAGCAGTTCTTC. It translates to CASSPRGPHNEQFF. The gene calls are TRBV19 and TRBJ2-1; D assignment may be TRBD1 or TRBD2 (5 bases each). V dropped 5 bases and J dropped 5 bases, with 13 bases sitting between them. This CDR3 contains 14 residues. Germline V lookup: CDR1 LNHDA, CDR2 SQIVND (reference sequence).

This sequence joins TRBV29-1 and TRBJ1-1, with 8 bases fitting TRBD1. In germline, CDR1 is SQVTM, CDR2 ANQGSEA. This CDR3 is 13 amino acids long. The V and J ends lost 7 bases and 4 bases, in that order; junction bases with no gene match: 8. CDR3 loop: CSAKGQDATEAFF. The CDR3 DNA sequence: TGCAGCGCCAAGGGACAGGATGCCACTGAAGCTTTCTTT.

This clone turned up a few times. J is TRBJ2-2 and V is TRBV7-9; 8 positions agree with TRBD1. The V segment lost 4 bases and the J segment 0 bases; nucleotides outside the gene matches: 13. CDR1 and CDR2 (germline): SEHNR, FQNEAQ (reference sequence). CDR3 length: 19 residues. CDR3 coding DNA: TGTGCCAGCAGCTCAGTTACCCTCAGGGGGCCAGCGAACACCGGGGAGCTGTTTTTT. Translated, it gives CASSSVTLRGPANTGELFF.

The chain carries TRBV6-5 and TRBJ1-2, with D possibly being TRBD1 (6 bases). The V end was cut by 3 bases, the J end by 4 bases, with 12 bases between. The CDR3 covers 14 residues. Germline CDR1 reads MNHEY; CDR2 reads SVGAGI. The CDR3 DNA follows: TGTGCCAGCAGTTATAACAGGGATCCCTATGGCTACACCTTC. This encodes CASSYNRDPYGYTF.

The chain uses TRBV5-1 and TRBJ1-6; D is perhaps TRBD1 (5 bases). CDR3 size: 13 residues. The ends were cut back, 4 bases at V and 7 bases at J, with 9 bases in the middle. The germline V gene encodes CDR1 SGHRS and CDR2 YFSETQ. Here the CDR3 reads CASSPTVNSPLHF. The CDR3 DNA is TGCGCCAGCAGCCCGACAGTAAATTCACCCCTCCACTTT.

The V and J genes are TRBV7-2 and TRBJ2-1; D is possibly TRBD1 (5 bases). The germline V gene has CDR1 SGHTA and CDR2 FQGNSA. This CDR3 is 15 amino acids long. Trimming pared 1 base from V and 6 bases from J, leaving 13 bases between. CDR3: CASSLGGPGSNEQFF. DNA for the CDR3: TGTGCCAGCAGCTTAGGGGGCCCAGGTTCCAATGAGCAGTTCTTC.

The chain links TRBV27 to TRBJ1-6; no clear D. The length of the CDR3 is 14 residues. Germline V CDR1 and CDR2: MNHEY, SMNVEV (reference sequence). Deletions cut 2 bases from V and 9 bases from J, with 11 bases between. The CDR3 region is CASSLRREISPLHF. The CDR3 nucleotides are TGTGCCAGCAGTTTACGGAGGGAAATTTCACCCCTCCACTTT.

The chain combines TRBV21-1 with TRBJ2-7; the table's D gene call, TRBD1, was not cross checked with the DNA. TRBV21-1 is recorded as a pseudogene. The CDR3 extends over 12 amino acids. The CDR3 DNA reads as TGTGCCAGCAGCAACAACAGGGGACAGCAGTACTTC. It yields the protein CASSNNRGQQYF.

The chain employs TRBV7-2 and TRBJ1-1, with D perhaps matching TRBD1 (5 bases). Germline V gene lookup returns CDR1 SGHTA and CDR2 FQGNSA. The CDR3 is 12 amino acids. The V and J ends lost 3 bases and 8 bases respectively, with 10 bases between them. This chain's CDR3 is CASSFHNREAFF. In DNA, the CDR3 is TGTGCCAGCAGCTTCCACAACAGGGAAGCTTTCTTT. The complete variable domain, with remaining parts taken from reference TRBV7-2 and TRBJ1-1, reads GAGVSQSPSNKVTEKGKDVELRCDPISGHTALYWYRQSLGQGLEFLIYFQGNSAPDKSGLPSDRFSAERTGGSVSTLTIQRTQQEDSAVYLCASSFHNREAFFGQGTRLTVV.

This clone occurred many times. CDR3 in amino acids: CASSQDPPYNEQFF. CDR3 nucleotides: TGCGCCAGCAGCCAAGATCCGCCGTATAATGAGCAGTTCTTC. V and J are TRBV4-3 and TRBJ2-1; no reliable D call. CDR1 is LGHNA and CDR2 is YSLEER in the germline V gene. Trimming removed 0 bases at V and 7 bases at J, with 10 bases between. This CDR3 contains 14 residues.

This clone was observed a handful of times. CDR3 DNA sequence: TGCGCCAGCAGCCAATCGCAGGTAACATCTGGGGCCAACGTCCTGACTTTC. Protein sequence: CASSQSQVTSGANVLTF. The V call is TRBV4-1, the J call TRBJ2-6; D gene ambiguous. With 2 bases removed from V and 1 base from J, the gap between germline ends came to 12 bases. This CDR3 is 17 amino acids long. CDR1 is MGHRA, CDR2 YSYEKL, per germline.

CDR3 in amino acids: CASSVVGGDSLDTQYF. The CDR3 coding sequence is TGTGCCAGCAGCGTAGTAGGGGGGGACTCCCTGGATACGCAGTATTTT. The chain is built from TRBV9 and TRBJ2-3, with D possibly TRBD2 on 7 matching bases. CDR1 and CDR2 from the germline V gene are SGDLS and YYNGEE. The ends were cut back, 0 bases at V and 6 bases at J, with 17 bases in the middle. CDR3 length: 16 residues.

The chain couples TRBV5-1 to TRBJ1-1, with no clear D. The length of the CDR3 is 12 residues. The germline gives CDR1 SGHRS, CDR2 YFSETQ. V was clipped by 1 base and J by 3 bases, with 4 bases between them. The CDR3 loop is CASSLIDTEAFF. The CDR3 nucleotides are TGCGCCAGCAGCTTGATAGACACTGAAGCTTTCTTT.

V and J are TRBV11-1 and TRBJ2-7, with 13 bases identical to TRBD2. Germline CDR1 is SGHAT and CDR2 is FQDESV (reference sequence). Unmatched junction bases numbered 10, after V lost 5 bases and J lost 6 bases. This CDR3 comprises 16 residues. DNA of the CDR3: TGTGCCAGCAGCGCGCATACTAGCGGGAGGGCCGTCGAGCAGTACTTC. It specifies CASSAHTSGRAVEQYF.